This T cell receptor (beta chain) emerged from a study of cytomegalovirus exposure and HLA in healthy donors. Study details: There were fewer than 130 million unique TCR beta sequences, drawn from approximately 180 million T cells, in an earlier analysis.

V lost 0 bases to trimming and J lost 5 bases, with 8 bases between them. Germline assignment: CDR1 KGHSH and CDR2 LQKENI. CDR3 length equals 13 residues. With regard to this clone: Its antigen is not known.

Use of 60 Vbeta and 13 Jbeta primers characterized the PCR. This table comes from immunoSEQ multiplex PCR, and its TCRdb copy is limited to in-frame clones, with some not included. This table has about 130,000 clones, 77% appearing once. General study results and limits: The study designated around 150 TCR beta chains cytomegalovirus-associated. Whilst most TCR sequences proved rare, a subset of public TCRs occurred across many donors.

The source material was PBMCs. The origin of this receptor is a male donor in good health and CMV-seronegative. This chain connects TRBV18 to TRBJ2-7, with unresolved D. This chain's CDR3 is CASSPPRSDEQYF. The CDR3 DNA reads TGTGCCAGCTCACCACCCAGGTCCGACGAGCAGTACTTC.